This T cell receptor (beta chain) was sequenced in a study of CD8 T cells in Susac syndrome. Patients with stable or active relapsing-remitting disease, all of them treatment-naive, made up the multiple sclerosis controls. After removal of 0 bases from V and 3 bases from J, the junction contained 5 bases not matched to a gene. CDR3 length equals 14 residues. Germline CDR1 and CDR2: DFQATT and SNEGSKA (reference sequence). RNA in amounts of roughly 0.5 to 1 ug was reverse transcribed with random hexamers. TCRdb itself ran the immunoSEQ multiplex PCR reads through MiXCR, one entry per CDR3 protein. The sample lists under 550,000 distinct CDR3 sequences; around 85% were seen once.

The receptor was isolated from a human donor with multiple sclerosis. The V gene is TRBV20-1, the J gene TRBJ2-7, with TRBD2 matching over 7 bases. The specimen was CD8+ T cells from PBMCs. In nucleotides, the CDR3 is TGCAGTGCTAGAGATTCGCCTAGCGGCTACGAGCAGTACTTC. Its translation is CSARDSPSGYEQYF.